This entry concerns a single T cell receptor (beta chain). Its target is unknown. The time point denotes: cycle 4 day 1 (C4D1), after five to seven weeks of nivolumab. Brentuximab vedotin exposure varied, and every patient relapsed after autologous stem cell transplantation. The data stem from a study of PD-1 blockade in classical Hodgkin lymphoma. Study observations and caveats: CD4+ but not CD8+ TCR diversity rose significantly by C4D1. Patients who began taking nivolumab under 1 year after ASCT were left out. Reports described newly diagnosed patients as having lower baseline TCR diversity than healthy donors.

Measured with immunoSEQ multiplex PCR; TCRdb has only the in-frame clones, and not every one. The sample contains some 39,000 clones, about 77% of which appear only once. V lost 5 bases, J lost 2 bases, and 4 bases lay in between. Germline V CDR1 and CDR2: MNHNY, SVGAGI (reference sequence). The CDR3 spans 13 residues. This rearrangement joins TRBV6-6 to TRBJ2-6; no firm D call. Specimen: peripheral blood mononuclear cells (PBMCs), collected before the fourth cycle of nivolumab. This TCR was sampled from a human donor with classical Hodgkin lymphoma. CDR3 residues: CASSRAGANVLTF. CDR3 DNA: TGTGCCAGCAGTCGAGCTGGGGCCAACGTCCTGACTTTC.